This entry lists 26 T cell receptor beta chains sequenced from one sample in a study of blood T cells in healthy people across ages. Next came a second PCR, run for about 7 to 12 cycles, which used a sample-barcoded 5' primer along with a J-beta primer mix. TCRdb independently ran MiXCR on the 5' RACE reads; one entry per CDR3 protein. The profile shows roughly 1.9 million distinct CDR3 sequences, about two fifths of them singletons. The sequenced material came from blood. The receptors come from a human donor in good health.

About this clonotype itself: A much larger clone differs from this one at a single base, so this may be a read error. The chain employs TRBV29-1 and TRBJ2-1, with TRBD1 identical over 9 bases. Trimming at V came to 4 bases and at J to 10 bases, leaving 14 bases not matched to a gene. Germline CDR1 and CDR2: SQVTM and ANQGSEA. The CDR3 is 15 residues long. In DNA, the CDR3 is TGCAGCGTTGGTACGGACAGGGGAAGATCCTACGAGCAGTTCTTC. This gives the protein CSVGTDRGRSYEQFF.

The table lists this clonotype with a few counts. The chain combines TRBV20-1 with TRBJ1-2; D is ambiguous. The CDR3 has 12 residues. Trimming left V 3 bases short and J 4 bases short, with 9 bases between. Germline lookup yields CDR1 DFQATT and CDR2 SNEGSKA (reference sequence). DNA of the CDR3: TGCAGTGCTAGGGGCTCGGGCTATGGCTACACCTTC. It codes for CSARGSGYGYTF.

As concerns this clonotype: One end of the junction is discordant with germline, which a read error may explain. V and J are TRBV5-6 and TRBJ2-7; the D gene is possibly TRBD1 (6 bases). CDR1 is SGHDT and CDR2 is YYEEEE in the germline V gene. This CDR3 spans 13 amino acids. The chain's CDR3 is CAGSIRGSYEQYF. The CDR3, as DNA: TGTGCCGGCAGCATCAGGGGCTCCTACGAGCAGTACTTC.

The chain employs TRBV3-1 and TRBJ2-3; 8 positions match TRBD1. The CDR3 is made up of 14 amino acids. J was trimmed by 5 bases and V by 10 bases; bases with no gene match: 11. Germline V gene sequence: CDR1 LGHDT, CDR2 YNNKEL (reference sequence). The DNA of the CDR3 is TGTGCCACCTCGGACAGGGTGGAAGGAGATACGCAGTATTTT. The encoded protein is CATSDRVEGDTQYF.

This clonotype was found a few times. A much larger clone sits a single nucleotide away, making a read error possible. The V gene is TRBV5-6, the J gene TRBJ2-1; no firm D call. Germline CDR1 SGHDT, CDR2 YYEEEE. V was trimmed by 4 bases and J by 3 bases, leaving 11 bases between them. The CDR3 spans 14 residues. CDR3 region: CASSPLRIYNEQFF. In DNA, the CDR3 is TGTGCCAGCAGCCCCCTCAGGATCTACAATGAGCAGTTCTTC. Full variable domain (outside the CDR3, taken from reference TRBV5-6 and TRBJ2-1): DAGVTQSPTHLIKTRGQQVTLRCSPKSGHDTVSWYQQALGQGPQFIFQYYEEEERQRGNFPDRFSGHQFPNYSSELNVNALLLGDSALYLCASSPLRIYNEQFFGPGTRLTVL.

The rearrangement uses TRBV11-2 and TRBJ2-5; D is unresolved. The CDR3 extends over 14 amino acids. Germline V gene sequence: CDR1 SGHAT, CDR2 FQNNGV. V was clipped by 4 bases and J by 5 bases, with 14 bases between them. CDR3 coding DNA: TGTGCCAGCAGCTCCAATTCTCAGGCGGAGACCCAGTACTTC. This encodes CASSSNSQAETQYF.

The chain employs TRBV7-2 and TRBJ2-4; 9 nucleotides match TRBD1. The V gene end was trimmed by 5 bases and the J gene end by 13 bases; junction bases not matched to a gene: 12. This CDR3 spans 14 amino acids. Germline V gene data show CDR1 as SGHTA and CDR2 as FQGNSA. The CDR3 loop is CASSQDRGIYGQYF. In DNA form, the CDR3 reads TGTGCCAGCAGCCAGGACAGGGGTATTTACGGGCAGTACTTC.

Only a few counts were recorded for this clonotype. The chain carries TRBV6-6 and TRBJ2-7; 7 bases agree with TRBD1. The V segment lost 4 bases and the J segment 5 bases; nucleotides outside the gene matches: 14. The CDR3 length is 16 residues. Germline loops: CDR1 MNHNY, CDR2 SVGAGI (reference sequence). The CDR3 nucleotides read TGTGCCAGCAGTTCCAACCTTAGGACAGGTTCCAACGAGCAGTACTTC. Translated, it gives CASSSNLRTGSNEQYF.

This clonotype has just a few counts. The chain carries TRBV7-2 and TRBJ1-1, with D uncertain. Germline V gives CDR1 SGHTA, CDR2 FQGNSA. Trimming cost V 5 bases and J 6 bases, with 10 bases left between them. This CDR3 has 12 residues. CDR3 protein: CASSQFGAEAFF. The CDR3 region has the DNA TGTGCCAGCAGCCAATTTGGGGCTGAAGCTTTCTTT.

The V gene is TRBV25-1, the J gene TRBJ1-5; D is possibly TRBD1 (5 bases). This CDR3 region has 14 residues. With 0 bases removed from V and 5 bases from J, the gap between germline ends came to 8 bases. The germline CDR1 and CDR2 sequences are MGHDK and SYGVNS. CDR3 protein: CASSEYRVYQPQHF. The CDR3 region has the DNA TGTGCCAGCAGTGAATACAGGGTTTATCAGCCCCAGCATTTT.

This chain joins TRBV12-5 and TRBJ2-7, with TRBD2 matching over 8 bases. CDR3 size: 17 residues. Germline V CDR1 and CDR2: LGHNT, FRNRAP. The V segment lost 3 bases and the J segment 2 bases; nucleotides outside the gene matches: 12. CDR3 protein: CASGLLTRTGGTYEQYF. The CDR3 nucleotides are TGTGCTAGTGGTTTACTCACTAGAACGGGGGGGACCTACGAGCAGTACTTC. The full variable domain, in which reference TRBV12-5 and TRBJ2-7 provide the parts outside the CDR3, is DARVTQTPRHKVTEMGQEVTMRCQPILGHNTVFWYRQTMMQGLELLAYFRNRAPLDDSGMPKDRFSAEMPDATLATLKIQPSEPRDSAVYFCASGLLTRTGGTYEQYFGPGTRLTVT.

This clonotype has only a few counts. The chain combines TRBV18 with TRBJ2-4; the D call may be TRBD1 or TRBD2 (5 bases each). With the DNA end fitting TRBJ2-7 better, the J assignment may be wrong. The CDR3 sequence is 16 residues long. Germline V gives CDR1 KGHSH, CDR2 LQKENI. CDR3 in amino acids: CASSPGMGPRSYEQYF. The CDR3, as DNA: TGTGCCAGCTCACCGGGTATGGGACCCAGGTCCTACGAGCAGTACTTC.

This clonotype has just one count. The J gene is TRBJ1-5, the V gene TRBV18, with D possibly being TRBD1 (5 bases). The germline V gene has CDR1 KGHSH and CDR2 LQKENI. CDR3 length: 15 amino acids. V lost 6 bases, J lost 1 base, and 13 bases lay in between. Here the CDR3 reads CASSQQVGSNQPQHF. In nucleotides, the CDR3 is TGTGCCAGCTCGCAACAGGTTGGAAGCAATCAGCCCCAGCATTTT.

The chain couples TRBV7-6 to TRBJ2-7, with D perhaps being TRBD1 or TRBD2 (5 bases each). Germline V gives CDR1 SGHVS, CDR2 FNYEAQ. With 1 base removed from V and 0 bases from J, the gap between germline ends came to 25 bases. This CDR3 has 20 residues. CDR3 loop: CASSLVLGESRDAPSYEQYF. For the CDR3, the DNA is TGTGCCAGCAGCTTAGTACTAGGTGAATCAAGGGACGCACCCTCCTACGAGCAGTACTTC.

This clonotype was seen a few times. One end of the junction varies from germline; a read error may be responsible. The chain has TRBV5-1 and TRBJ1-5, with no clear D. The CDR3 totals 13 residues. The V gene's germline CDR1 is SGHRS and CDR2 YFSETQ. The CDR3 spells CASSLVPNQPQHF. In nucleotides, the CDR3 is TGTGCCAGCAGTTTGGTCCCCAATCAGCCCCAGCATTTT. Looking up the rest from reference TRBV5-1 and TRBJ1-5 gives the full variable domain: KAGVTQTPRYLIKTRGQQVTLSCSPISGHRSVSWYQQTPGQGLQFLFEYFSETQRNKGNFPGRFSGRQFSNSRSEMNVSTLELGDSALYLCASSLVPNQPQHFGDGTRLSIL.

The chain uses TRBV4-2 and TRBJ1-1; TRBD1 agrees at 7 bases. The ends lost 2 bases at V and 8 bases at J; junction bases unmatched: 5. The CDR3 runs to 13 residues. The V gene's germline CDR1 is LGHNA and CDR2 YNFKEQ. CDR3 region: CASSQISGQEAFF. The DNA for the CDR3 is TGTGCCAGCAGCCAAATTTCGGGACAGGAAGCTTTCTTT.

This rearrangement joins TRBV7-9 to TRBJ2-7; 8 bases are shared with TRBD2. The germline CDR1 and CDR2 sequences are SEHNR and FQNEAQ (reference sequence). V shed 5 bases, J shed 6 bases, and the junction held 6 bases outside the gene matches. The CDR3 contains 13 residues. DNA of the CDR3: TGTGCCAGCAGCCCGGGGGGGCCGGGCGAGCAGTACTTC. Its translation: CASSPGGPGEQYF.

In DNA, the CDR3 is TGCGCCAGCAGTGAGTCGGGGGGGGCCAGGGTAGCTTTCTTT. It is translated as CASSESGGARVAFF. The gene calls are TRBV10-2 and TRBJ1-1; D is possibly TRBD1 (6 bases). This CDR3 has 14 residues. Germline V lookup: CDR1 WSHSY, CDR2 SAAADI. Trimming removed 0 bases at V and 10 bases at J, with 15 bases between.

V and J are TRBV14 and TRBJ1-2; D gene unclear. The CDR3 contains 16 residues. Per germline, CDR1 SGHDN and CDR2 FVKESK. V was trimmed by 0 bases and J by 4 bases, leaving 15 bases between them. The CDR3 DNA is TGTGCCAGCAGCCAAGATGCGGGTGGCTCCCTCTATGGCTACACCTTC. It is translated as CASSQDAGGSLYGYTF.

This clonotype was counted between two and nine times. CDR3 sequence (DNA): TGCGCCAGCAGCCGATATCGGGACAGGGGTTCCACTGAAGCTTTCTTT. Translating gives CASSRYRDRGSTEAFF. This chain links TRBV4-1 with TRBJ1-1; TRBD1 aligns across 10 bases. The junction had 9 bases not matched to a gene; V was cut back by 4 bases and J by 4 bases. Germline V gene data show CDR1 as MGHRA and CDR2 as YSYEKL. The CDR3 covers 16 residues.

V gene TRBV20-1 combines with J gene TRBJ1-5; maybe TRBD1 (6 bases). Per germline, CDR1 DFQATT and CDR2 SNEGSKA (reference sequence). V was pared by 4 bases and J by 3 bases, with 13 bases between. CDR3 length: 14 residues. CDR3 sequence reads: CSATGLGANQPQHF. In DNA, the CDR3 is TGCAGTGCTACAGGGCTGGGGGCCAATCAGCCCCAGCATTTT.

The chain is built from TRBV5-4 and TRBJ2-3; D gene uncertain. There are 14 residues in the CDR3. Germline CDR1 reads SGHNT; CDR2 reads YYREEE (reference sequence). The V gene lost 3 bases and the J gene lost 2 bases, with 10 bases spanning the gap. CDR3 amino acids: CASSSPAHTDTQYF. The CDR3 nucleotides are TGTGCCAGCAGCTCTCCGGCCCACACAGATACGCAGTATTTT.

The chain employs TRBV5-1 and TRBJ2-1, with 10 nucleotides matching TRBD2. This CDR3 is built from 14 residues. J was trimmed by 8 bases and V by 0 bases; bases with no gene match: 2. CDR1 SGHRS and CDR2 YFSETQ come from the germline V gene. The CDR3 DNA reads TGCGCCAGCAGCTTGGGTGGACTAGCGGATGAGCAGTTCTTC. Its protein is CASSLGGLADEQFF.

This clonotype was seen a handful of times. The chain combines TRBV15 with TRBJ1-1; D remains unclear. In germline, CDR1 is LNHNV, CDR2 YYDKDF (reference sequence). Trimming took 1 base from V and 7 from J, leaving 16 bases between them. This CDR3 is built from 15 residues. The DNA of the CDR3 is TGTGCCACCAGCAGAGTTGAGACAACCCCCCTTGAAGCTTTCTTT. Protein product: CATSRVETTPLEAFF.

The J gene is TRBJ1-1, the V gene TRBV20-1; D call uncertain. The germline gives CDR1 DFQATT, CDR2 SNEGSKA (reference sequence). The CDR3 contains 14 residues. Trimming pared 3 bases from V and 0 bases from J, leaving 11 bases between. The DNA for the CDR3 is TGCAGTGCTAGCGGTCCGCTAATGAACACTGAAGCTTTCTTT. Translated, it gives CSASGPLMNTEAFF.

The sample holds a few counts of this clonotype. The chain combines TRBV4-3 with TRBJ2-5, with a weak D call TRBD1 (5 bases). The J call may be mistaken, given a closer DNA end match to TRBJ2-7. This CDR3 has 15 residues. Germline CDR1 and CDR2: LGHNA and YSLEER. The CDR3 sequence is CASSQLPDTGGEQYF. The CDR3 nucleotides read TGCGCCAGCAGCCAATTACCGGACACGGGCGGCGAGCAGTACTTC.